A single sample gave rise to the 7 T cell receptor beta chains below, sequenced in a study of PD-1 blockade in classical Hodgkin lymphoma. The method was immunoSEQ multiplex PCR; TCRdb's version includes in-frame clones alone and lacks a portion of them. The sample holds approximately 4,900 clones, 63% seen once. Patients all relapsed after autologous stem cell transplantation, and there was variation in brentuximab vedotin exposure. The material was peripheral blood mononuclear cells (PBMCs), obtained at baseline. The origin of the receptors is a human donor with classical Hodgkin lymphoma.

This clone was observed a handful of times. The chain couples TRBV6-4 to TRBJ2-7, with TRBD2 as a possible D gene (5 bases). V was trimmed by 0 bases and J by 0 bases, leaving 15 bases between them. The CDR3 is 17 amino acids. CDR1 and CDR2 (germline): MRHNA, SNTAGT. DNA of the CDR3: TGTGCCAGCAGTGACTCGAGGGTACCGGGGTTCTCCTACGAGCAGTACTTC. Protein sequence: CASSDSRVPGFSYEQYF.

This clone was detected a few times. The chain combines TRBV6-1 with TRBJ2-7; no reliable D call. CDR3 size: 16 residues. The germline V gene encodes CDR1 MNHNS and CDR2 SASEGT. Trimming cost V 4 bases and J 2 bases, with 18 bases left between them. The CDR3 protein is CASSGTGSRAPYEQYF. The CDR3 DNA follows: TGTGCCAGCAGTGGAACCGGGTCTCGTGCCCCCTACGAGCAGTACTTC.

The rearrangement joins TRBV6-4 to TRBJ2-1; 11 nucleotides agree with TRBD2. The V segment lost 10 bases and the J segment 7 bases; nucleotides outside the gene matches: 0. The CDR3 runs 11 residues. Germline CDR1 and CDR2: MRHNA and SNTAGT. CDR3 in DNA: TGTGCCACTAGCGGGGGGAATGAGCAGTTCTTC. As protein: CATSGGNEQFF.

This chain joins TRBV27 and TRBJ1-6, with TRBD1 identical over 8 bases. The V gene end was trimmed by 3 bases and the J gene end by 9 bases; junction bases not matched to a gene: 10. This CDR3 is built from 16 residues. The germline V gene encodes CDR1 MNHEY and CDR2 SMNVEV (reference sequence). CDR3 loop: CASSFGGRDRSSPLHF. CDR3 sequence (DNA): TGTGCCAGCAGTTTCGGGGGACGGGACAGGTCTTCACCCCTCCACTTT.

J is TRBJ1-1 and V is TRBV5-8; D remains unclear. Trimming pared 1 base from V and 4 bases from J, leaving 11 bases between. The CDR3 has 14 residues. Per germline, CDR1 SGHTS and CDR2 YDEGEE. CDR3 amino acids: CASSLKGRSTEAFF. In DNA, the CDR3 is TGTGCCAGCAGCTTGAAAGGGCGGAGCACTGAAGCTTTCTTT.

Judged by abundance, this clone is medium-sized. As DNA, the CDR3 is TGTGCCAGCAGCGTAGGGAAACAGCTTAGCTCCTACAATGAGCAGTTCTTC. Translated: CASSVGKQLSSYNEQFF. The V call is TRBV9, the J call TRBJ2-1; D is ambiguous. Deletions cut 0 bases from V and 0 bases from J, with 13 bases between. The CDR3 covers 17 residues. Germline loops: CDR1 SGDLS, CDR2 YYNGEE. The variable domain in full, completed from reference TRBV9 and TRBJ2-1, reads DSGVTQTPKHLITATGQRVTLRCSPRSGDLSVYWYQQSLDQGLQFLIQYYNGEERAKGNILERFSAQQFPDLHSELNLSSLELGDSALYFCASSVGKQLSSYNEQFFGPGTRLTVL.

The CDR3 is CASSQVFRDNEQFF. The CDR3 nucleotides read TGCGCCAGCAGCCAAGTTTTCCGGGACAATGAGCAGTTCTTC. The chain joins TRBV4-1 to TRBJ2-1; unclear D gene. CDR3 length equals 14 residues. Germline V gives CDR1 MGHRA, CDR2 YSYEKL. V gave up 1 base and J gave up 5 bases, with 9 bases separating them.